A selection of T cell receptor beta chains follows, all from one sample in a study of glioma-infiltrating T cells after dendritic cell vaccination. Sequencing used immunoSEQ multiplex PCR; TCRdb keeps in-frame clones, though not all of them. This table holds roughly 100,000 clones, over 75% found once. This material consisted of blood, taken before dendritic cell vaccination. These receptors came from a human donor with glioblastoma. CDR3s include the opening cysteine and the closing phenylalanine or tryptophan. A D gene is named only where the DNA matches it firmly. Expanded clones are given a class, and other clones once, few, many or no size at all.

v_call	j_call	d_call	clone_size	cdr3_aa	cdr3_nt
TRBV6-1	TRBJ1-2	TRBD1	NA	CASSDGQGHGYTF	TGTGCCAGCAGTGATGGACAGGGACACGGCTACACCTTC
TRBV18	TRBJ1-1	NA	NA	CASSPPGGTMGTEAFF	TGTGCCAGCTCACCACCGGGGGGGACCATGGGGACTGAAGCTTTCTTT
TRBV6-1	TRBJ1-5	NA	NA	CASSEGGQEPQHF	TGTGCCAGCAGTGAGGGCGGGCAGGAGCCCCAGCATTTT
TRBV9	TRBJ2-1	NA	NA	CASSVVSPGEQFF	TGTGCCAGCAGCGTAGTCTCTCCCGGTGAGCAGTTCTTC
TRBV11-3	TRBJ2-3	NA	NA	CASSRLRTDTQYF	TGTGCCAGCAGCCGACTTCGCACAGATACGCAGTATTTT
TRBV6-1	TRBJ1-5	TRBD1	NA	CASSDTGARSNQPQHF	TGTGCCAGCAGTGACACAGGGGCCCGGAGCAATCAGCCCCAGCATTTT
TRBV5-1	TRBJ1-4	TRBD1	NA	CASSPLDRAREKLFF	TGCGCCAGCAGCCCGTTGGACAGGGCGAGGGAAAAACTGTTTTTT
TRBV6-5	TRBJ2-7	TRBD1	NA	CASSYHPGQDYEQYF	TGTGCCAGCAGTTACCACCCGGGACAGGACTACGAGCAGTACTTC
TRBV6-1	TRBJ2-3	NA	few	CASKSGHYTDTQYF	TGTGCCAGCAAATCTGGACACTACACAGATACGCAGTATTTT
TRBV27	TRBJ1-3	TRBD1	few	CASRLTGGQGNTIYF	TGTGCCAGCAGATTGACAGGGGGACAGGGAAACACCATATATTTT
TRBV19	TRBJ1-6	TRBD1	NA	CASSNRGASPLHF	TGTGCCAGTAGTAACAGGGGGGCTTCACCCCTCCACTTT
TRBV6-1	TRBJ2-7	NA	NA	CASRRTVPSSYEQYF	TGTGCCAGCAGGAGGACTGTTCCCTCCTCCTACGAGCAGTACTTC
TRBV10-3	TRBJ2-5	TRBD1	once	CAISEEPPGGGVETQYF	TGTGCCATCAGTGAAGAACCGCCAGGGGGCGGGGTAGAGACCCAGTACTTC
TRBV4-2	TRBJ2-5	NA	few	CASSVTQIQETQYF	TGTGCCAGCAGCGTCACACAGATACAAGAGACCCAGTACTTC
TRBV5-1	TRBJ1-3	NA	NA	CASSGGSSGNTIYF	TGCGCCAGCAGCGGGGGCTCCTCTGGAAACACCATATATTTT
TRBV29-1	TRBJ1-1	NA	NA	CSAGRGGNTEAFF	TGCAGCGCGGGACGGGGGGGGAACACTGAAGCTTTCTTT
TRBV6-1	TRBJ1-2	NA	once	CASSKDYPGNYGYTF	TGTGCCAGCAGTAAAGATTATCCGGGGAACTATGGCTACACCTTC
TRBV6-5	TRBJ2-1	TRBD1	NA	CASSYSTGARYNEQFF	TGTGCCAGCAGTTACTCGACAGGGGCTAGATACAATGAGCAGTTCTTC
TRBV6-1	TRBJ1-4	NA	NA	CASRPDNEKLFF	TGTGCCAGCAGACCAGATAATGAAAAACTGTTTTTT
TRBV6-6	TRBJ2-1	TRBD2	NA	CASSPGLAYNEQFF	TGTGCCAGCAGCCCGGGACTAGCCTACAATGAGCAGTTCTTC
TRBV5-6	TRBJ1-5	NA	NA	CASSLGGGQPQHF	TGTGCCAGCAGCTTGGGAGGGGGTCAGCCCCAGCATTTT
TRBV11-3	TRBJ1-1	NA	NA	CASSFLPGFEAFF	TGTGCCAGCAGCTTTCTCCCGGGATTTGAAGCTTTCTTT
TRBV6-1	TRBJ1-2	NA	NA	CASREGPHYPRVVDF	TGTGCCAGCAGGGAAGGACCACACTACCCCCGGGTCGTGGACTTC
TRBV9	TRBJ1-2	TRBD1	NA	CASSPRQGVGYGYTF	TGTGCCAGCAGCCCCAGACAGGGGGTAGGGTATGGCTACACCTTC
TRBV4-1	TRBJ1-3	NA	NA	CASSRADNSGNTIYF	TGCGCCAGCAGCCGGGCGGACAACTCTGGAAACACCATATATTTT
TRBV7-3	TRBJ1-2	NA	NA	CASSLLGGAYGYTF	TGTGCCAGCAGCTTATTAGGGGGGGCTTATGGCTACACCTTC
TRBV19	TRBJ2-5	TRBD1	once	CASSEQGASETQYF	TGTGCCAGTAGCGAACAGGGGGCAAGTGAGACCCAGTACTTC
TRBV2	TRBJ2-1	NA	NA	CASTPKYEQFF	TGTGCCAGCACCCCTAAATATGAGCAGTTCTTC
TRBV6-1	TRBJ2-7	TRBD1	NA	CASRTGPTYEQYF	TGTGCCTCTAGGACAGGGCCAACCTACGAGCAGTACTTC
TRBV2	TRBJ1-2	NA	once	CASSENPGQPYGYTF	TGTGCCAGCAGTGAAAACCCCGGACAGCCCTATGGCTACACCTTC